This T cell receptor beta chain appears in the sequencing data of a study of blood T cells in healthy people across ages (dated by TCRdb to the mid-2010s). For context, the study as a whole: Template switching captured roughly one uniquely barcoded TCR beta cDNA molecule per two T cells in model experiments. Donors of different ages were randomly distributed across sequencing lanes to avoid experimental bias. The donors were split into four age groups: young (average around 15 years), middle-aged (39), aged (over 55) and long-lived (approximately 80). Using the same blood draw, the study looked at two additional independent replicas of 1 million unique cDNA reads for two donors, one aged 18 to 30 and the other aged 80 or older. Age-related changes in TCR beta repertoire diversity were measured in the study by deep sequencing normalized with unique cDNA molecular identifiers.

A remark on this clonotype: Its antigen remains unidentified. No qualities accompany the bases; no much larger clone lies one base away.

The method was 5' RACE. A second PCR of about 7 to 12 cycles was run with a J-beta primer mix and a sample-barcoded 5' primer. Each TCR beta cDNA molecule received a unique molecular identifier from a template-switch 5' adaptor carrying 12 random nucleotides. Each sample yielded at least 2.5 million CDR3-containing paired-end reads. The Mint cDNA synthesis kit, primed by a TRBC-specific oligonucleotide, was used to synthesize first-strand cDNA from all RNA. All cDNA was treated with uracil-DNA glycosylase and then went through a first 18-cycle PCR with the universal primers M1SS and BC2_uni_R. On the study's bioinformatics: For normalization, 1 million high-quality reads, each with a distinct molecular identifier, were randomly selected from each sample. Instead of being binned into consensus sequences, reads with shared molecular identifiers were discarded. MiTCR, run with a Q25 quality threshold and the strictest error-elimination algorithm, handled CDR3 identification, clonotype clustering and error correction. Lower-bound total TCR beta diversity was estimated with a nonparametric unseen species model using Euler transformation. TCRdb reran the public reads through fastp at Q25 and MiXCR, keeping productive beta chains. Here each entry gathers all rows of one CDR3 protein and keeps the most common genes and DNA. TCRdb's processing, not the authors', yielded these V and J calls. The sample table contains 1.5 million to 2 million distinct CDR3 sequences; only one count was recorded for 35% to 50% of them. The ten largest clonotypes hold under 25% of the sample.

Study-level results and caveats: Compared with the aged group, the long-lived group had more naive CD4+ T cells, fewer expanded clones and increased TCR diversity, a pattern suggesting age selection. There was a strong correlation between observed TCR beta diversity and the percentage of naive T cells measured by flow cytometry. Because donor CMV infection status was unknown, age-related changes in expanded clonotypes were potentially confounded. Total diversity estimates from one million sequenced T cells were considered lower bounds and underestimates. Bulk unsorted PBMC profiling prevented conclusive comparison of naive and antigen-experienced compartments. Observed TCR beta diversity per million T cells fell roughly linearly with age, and a significant reduction was already apparent by age roughly 40.

Systemically healthy Caucasian individuals from Russia, around 39 in total and aged about 6 to 95 years, were included as donors. Approximately 10 milliliters of peripheral blood were collected from each donor into EDTA-treated Vacutainer tubes. Ficoll-Paque density-gradient centrifugation was used to isolate PBMCs, with at least 6.5 million per sample. Total RNA was extracted from PBMCs with Trizol reagent, with at least 6 micrograms obtained per sample. For every donor, flow cytometry on a PBMC aliquot measured the percentage of naive CD45RAhigh/CD27high T cells. The germline V gene (reference sequence) yields DFQATT for CDR1 and SNEGSKA for CDR2. Taken from cysteine to phenylalanine, the CDR3 has 14 residues. The DNA shown is the 42-base CDR3, in frame from base 1. The junction shows trimming of 2 bases on V and 2 bases on J, plus 12 bases between the germline ends.

The sequence derives from a human donor in good health. This chain joins TRBV20-1 to TRBJ1-1; a weak D assignment points to TRBD1 (5 bases agree). Sequenced sample: blood. The sequence in DNA is TGCAGTGCTAGATCGGGACGGAATAACACTGAAGCTTTCTTT. Protein translation: CSARSGRNNTEAFF.